Listed here is a single T cell receptor (beta chain). As yet, its antigen is unknown. The germline V gene has CDR1 SGHNT and CDR2 YYREEE (reference sequence). The CDR3 is 13 residues long. The ends were cut back, 5 bases at V and 7 bases at J, with 15 bases in the middle. This specimen belongs to a study of OX40 agonist ivuxolimab in advanced cancers. Produced via immunoSEQ multiplex PCR; TCRdb's table is partial and in-frame only. Among 19,000 or so clones, roughly four fifths were seen once, and the ten largest hold over 20%. The study, taken as a whole, reports: Some of the nonresponding patients also showed low levels of normalized T-cell clonal expansion.

Prior autoimmune disease or systemic immunosuppression barred patients. Specimen: CD4+ or CD8+ T cells sorted from blood, collected in a trial of the OX40 agonist ivuxolimab. The chain uses TRBV5-4 and TRBJ1-1; no reliable D call. The sequence was collected from an adult with an advanced solid tumor such as melanoma, head and neck, liver or kidney cancer. CDR3 bases: TGTGCCAGCAGTCCCGCGCCCCCAAGTGAAGCTTTCTTT. Residues: CASSPAPPSEAFF.